These 23 T cell receptor beta chains share one sample of origin, sequenced in a study of T-cell reconstitution after alpha-beta-depleted transplantation in children. TCRbeta library construction was performed incorporating unique molecular identifiers. TCRdb re-called the PCR reads with MiXCR, one entry per CDR3 protein. This table holds about 420,000 distinct CDR3 sequences, under 20% found once. The sample consisted of PBMCs, mostly from graft donor cells, taken 360 days after TCRalphabeta/CD19-depleted stem cell transplant. These receptors originate from a boy in the first two years of life who had a stem cell transplant for Wiskott-Aldrich syndrome, so the T cells may come from the graft donor.

The chain is built from TRBV10-3 and TRBJ2-7; 10 bases map to TRBD1. Germline V CDR1 and CDR2: ENHRY, SYGVKD. The CDR3 covers 15 residues. Unmatched junction bases numbered 9, after V lost 6 bases and J lost 4 bases. This chain's CDR3 is CAISPPGQGRYEQYF. The CDR3 nucleotides are TGTGCCATCAGCCCCCCGGGACAGGGGAGGTACGAGCAGTACTTC.

This clonotype was found a few times. The chain recombines TRBV12-3 or TRBV12-4 with TRBJ1-3; 11 bases are a match to TRBD1. Trimming at V came to 6 bases and at J to 8 bases, leaving 6 bases not matched to a gene. CDR3 size: 14 residues. CDR3 in DNA: TGTGCCAGCAGCTCCGGACAGGGGGCTGACACCATATATTTT. Translating gives CASSSGQGADTIYF.

This clonotype turned up a few times. The rearrangement joins TRBV27 to TRBJ2-2, with TRBD2 as a possible D gene (5 bases). V was shortened by 8 bases and J by 5 bases, with 9 bases between the two germline ends. In germline, CDR1 is MNHEY, CDR2 SMNVEV (reference sequence). This CDR3 has 12 residues. The chain's CDR3 is CASSTGTGELFF. DNA of the CDR3: TGTGCCAGCTCGACGGGGACCGGGGAGCTGTTTTTT.

This chain links TRBV4-3 with TRBJ2-3, with TRBD1 identical over 7 bases. Trimming cost V 0 bases and J 1 base; bases outside gene matches: 7. The germline gives CDR1 LGHNA, CDR2 YSLEER. The CDR3 length is 17 residues. CDR3 DNA: TGCGCCAGCAGCCAAGATTACCATCAGGGGGGCACAGATACGCAGTATTTT. Its protein is CASSQDYHQGGTDTQYF.

This clonotype was recorded many times. The chain uses TRBV7-9 and TRBJ2-1; tentative D call: TRBD2 (5 bases). Germline CDR1 reads SEHNR; CDR2 reads FQNEAQ (reference sequence). The V end was cut by 1 base, the J end by 3 bases, with 13 bases between. CDR3 size: 16 residues. CDR3: CASSLVGSSYYNEQFF. CDR3 DNA sequence: TGTGCCAGCAGCTTAGTAGGGTCTAGCTACTACAATGAGCAGTTCTTC.

This clonotype has just one count. V usage is TRBV20-1 and J usage is TRBJ2-7; D tentatively fits TRBD1 or TRBD2 (5 bases each). V lost 6 bases and J 7 bases, leaving 25 bases between the germline ends. Germline CDR1 and CDR2: DFQATT and SNEGSKA (reference sequence). This CDR3 is built from 15 residues. The CDR3 sequence is CSALERLGTASEQYF. CDR3 nucleotides: TGCAGTGCCCTCGAGAGGCTAGGGACGGCCTCTGAGCAGTACTTC.

This clonotype has a handful of counts. The chain joins TRBV5-1 to TRBJ2-1; 13 bases align to TRBD2. The germline CDR1 and CDR2 sequences are SGHRS and YFSETQ. The CDR3 spans 17 residues. J gave up 0 bases and V 6 bases, and 6 bases lay outside the gene matches. Written as DNA, the CDR3 is TGCGCCAGCATGAGACTAGCGGGGGGCAGCTCCTACAATGAGCAGTTCTTC. Protein: CASMRLAGGSSYNEQFF. The complete variable domain, with remaining parts taken from reference TRBV5-1 and TRBJ2-1, reads KAGVTQTPRYLIKTRGQQVTLSCSPISGHRSVSWYQQTPGQGLQFLFEYFSETQRNKGNFPGRFSGRQFSNSRSEMNVSTLELGDSALYLCASMRLAGGSSYNEQFFGPGTRLTVL.

This chain connects TRBV13 to TRBJ2-7; TRBD2 might be the D (5 bases). This CDR3 is 14 amino acids long. V lost 4 bases, J lost 4 bases, and 14 bases lay in between. The germline V gene has CDR1 PRHDT and CDR2 FYEKMQ (reference sequence). This CDR3 is CASSWFAGSYEQYF. Written as DNA, the CDR3 is TGTGCCAGCAGCTGGTTTGCGGGCTCATACGAGCAGTACTTC.

This clonotype was seen once. V and J are TRBV24-1 and TRBJ2-2, with D unclear. Germline loops: CDR1 KGHDR, CDR2 SFDVKD. Trimming took 1 base from V and 6 from J, leaving 11 bases between them. The CDR3 covers 15 residues. DNA of the CDR3: TGTGCCACCAGTGATTTCGGCAGAATCCCCGGGGAGCTGTTTTTT. Translated: CATSDFGRIPGELFF.

Only a few counts were recorded for this clonotype. The chain is built from TRBV3-1 and TRBJ2-3; D tentatively fits TRBD1 or TRBD2 (5 bases each). Germline CDR1 is LGHDT and CDR2 is YNNKEL (reference sequence). This CDR3 contains 13 residues. Trimming removed 2 bases at V and 9 bases at J, with 12 bases between. The CDR3 reads CASSQSPWDTQYF. CDR3 in DNA: TGTGCCAGCAGCCAATCTCCGTGGGACACGCAGTATTTT.

This clonotype showed up many times. This chain links TRBV2 with TRBJ1-1; D unclear. Germline V gene sequence: CDR1 SNHLY, CDR2 FYNNEI. The CDR3 is 16 amino acids. V was cut by 3 bases and J by 0 bases, with 14 bases left in between. CDR3 region: CASSDGRRLMNTEAFF. DNA of the CDR3: TGTGCCAGCAGTGATGGGAGGAGGCTCATGAACACTGAAGCTTTCTTT.

In this sample, this clonotype turned up a few times. V gene TRBV7-9 combines with J gene TRBJ1-4; D not resolved. The germline V and J ends were trimmed by 3 bases and 4 bases, with 12 bases remaining between them. CDR3 length: 15 amino acids. Germline CDR1 SEHNR, CDR2 FQNEAQ (reference sequence). The CDR3 DNA reads as TGTGCCAGCAGCTTTTATTTGGAAGATAATGAAAAACTGTTTTTT. This gives the protein CASSFYLEDNEKLFF.

In this sample, this clonotype turned up a few times. J is TRBJ1-2 and V is TRBV6-1, with D unresolved. CDR3 length: 12 amino acids. Trimming pared 11 bases from V and 7 bases from J, leaving 17 bases between. The germline V gene has CDR1 MNHNS and CDR2 SASEGT. CDR3 in amino acids: CACFSTLGGYTF. The CDR3, as DNA: TGTGCCTGTTTCTCGACGCTCGGTGGCTACACCTTC.

The rearrangement links TRBV3-1 to TRBJ2-7; TRBD1 matches 7 bases. CDR1 LGHDT and CDR2 YNNKEL come from the germline V gene (reference sequence). The V gene end was trimmed by 1 base and the J gene end by 3 bases; junction bases not matched to a gene: 3. This CDR3 spans 14 amino acids. CDR3 region: CASSQGQGFYEQYF. The CDR3 DNA is TGTGCCAGCAGCCAAGGACAGGGTTTCTACGAGCAGTACTTC.

V is TRBV5-1 and J is TRBJ2-3, with D maybe TRBD1 (7 bases). With 3 bases removed from V and 0 bases from J, the gap between germline ends came to 14 bases. CDR1 is SGHRS, CDR2 YFSETQ, per germline. The CDR3 contains 16 residues. DNA of the CDR3: TGCGCCAGCAGCTCCATGACAGGGACTAGCACAGATACGCAGTATTTT. Translation: CASSSMTGTSTDTQYF.

This clonotype appeared a few times. The V gene is TRBV28, the J gene TRBJ2-1, with D possibly being TRBD1 (6 bases). V gave up 8 bases and J gave up 4 bases, with 15 bases separating them. The germline V gene has CDR1 MDHEN and CDR2 SYDVKM. This CDR3 contains 14 residues. CDR3 protein: CASQQGPAYNEQFF. CDR3 nucleotide sequence: TGTGCCAGCCAACAGGGCCCCGCGTACAATGAGCAGTTCTTC.

This clonotype was counted a few times. The V gene is TRBV20-1, the J gene TRBJ1-5, with D perhaps TRBD1 (5 bases). The V gene's germline CDR1 is DFQATT and CDR2 SNEGSKA (reference sequence). Trimming removed 3 bases from V and 6 bases from J, with 15 bases in between. This CDR3 is 14 amino acids long. The CDR3 DNA reads TGCAGTGCTAGCAGGGCCGGCTTGGGTCAGCCCCAGCATTTT. This codes for CSASRAGLGQPQHF.

This clonotype appeared a single time. The chain couples TRBV19 to TRBJ2-5, with D possibly being TRBD1 or TRBD2 (5 bases each). CDR1 and CDR2 (germline): LNHDA, SQIVND (reference sequence). V was shortened by 6 bases and J by 4 bases, with 12 bases between the two germline ends. CDR3 length: 13 residues. For the CDR3, the DNA is TGTGCCAGTAGGGGACCCGGACGAGAGACCCAGTACTTC. It encodes CASRGPGRETQYF.

The V and J genes are TRBV4-2 and TRBJ2-1; TRBD2 might be the D (6 bases). CDR1 is LGHNA and CDR2 is YNFKEQ in the germline V gene. The CDR3 spans 16 residues. The germline V and J ends were trimmed by 1 base and 4 bases, with 14 bases remaining between them. The CDR3 protein is CASSQVAGMGYNEQFF. The CDR3 region has the DNA TGTGCCAGCAGCCAAGTGGCGGGAATGGGTTACAATGAGCAGTTCTTC.

J is TRBJ2-6 and V is TRBV10-3; D is possibly TRBD1 or TRBD2 (5 bases each). The CDR3 covers 15 residues. Trimming left V 2 bases short and J 0 bases short, with 5 bases between. In germline, CDR1 is ENHRY, CDR2 SYGVKD. CDR3 nucleotide sequence: TGTGCCATCAGTGAGGGGGGCTCTGGGGCCAACGTCCTGACTTTC. It translates to CAISEGGSGANVLTF.

The genes are TRBV20-1 and TRBJ1-5, with TRBD1 matching 7 bases. The CDR3 is 12 residues long. V gave up 6 bases and J gave up 6 bases; unmatched junction bases: 5. In germline, CDR1 is DFQATT, CDR2 SNEGSKA (reference sequence). For the CDR3, the DNA is TGCAGTGCGCTACAGGGGAGTCAGCCCCAGCATTTT. It translates to CSALQGSQPQHF.

V is TRBV5-1 and J is TRBJ2-7; D not certain. Trimming stripped 2 bases from V and 0 bases from J, with 12 bases between. Looked up from germline, CDR1 is SGHRS and CDR2 is YFSETQ. The CDR3 is 15 residues long. CDR3 bases: TGCGCCAGCAGCTTCGAGCCTTCGAGCTCCTACGAGCAGTACTTC. Its protein is CASSFEPSSSYEQYF.

The chain uses TRBV12-3 or TRBV12-4 and TRBJ2-4, with D uncertain. This CDR3 spans 17 amino acids. The V end lost 7 bases, the J end lost 0 bases, and 19 bases lay between the germline ends. CDR3 nucleotide sequence: TGTGCCAGCACCCCGGCGATCGGGCCACTAGCCAAAAACATTCAGTACTTC. Protein: CASTPAIGPLAKNIQYF.